The 3 T cell receptor beta chains below all came from one sample that was sequenced in a study of cytotoxic CD8 clonotypes in ibrutinib-treated CLL. TCRdb's table, derived via immunoSEQ multiplex PCR, lists solely in-frame clones and lacks some. The sample contains some 300,000 clones, 80% of which appear only once. The sample was PBMCs, taken before ibrutinib treatment. These TCRs come from a human donor with chronic lymphocytic leukemia.

As DNA, the CDR3 is TGTGCCAGCAGTTTATTCTGGGGGGTAGGAGAGACCCAGTACTTC. Translated: CASSLFWGVGETQYF. This chain links TRBV27 with TRBJ2-5; a possible D gene is TRBD2 (6 bases). Germline V gene data show CDR1 as MNHEY and CDR2 as SMNVEV (reference sequence). The CDR3 spans 15 residues. Trimming took off 1 base at V and 4 bases at J, with 13 bases between the two ends.

The V and J genes are TRBV15 and TRBJ1-5; 8 bases are shared with TRBD1. J gave up 4 bases and V 7 bases, and 9 bases lay outside the gene matches. The CDR3 is 15 residues long. CDR1 LNHNV and CDR2 YYDKDF come from the germline V gene (reference sequence). The CDR3 is CATNLDRDSNQPQHF. The CDR3 DNA is TGTGCCACCAACCTGGACAGGGATTCTAATCAGCCCCAGCATTTT.

The rearrangement links TRBV5-1 to TRBJ2-1, with D hard to call. V lost 0 bases, J lost 10 bases, and 14 bases lay in between. This CDR3 is 14 amino acids long. Per germline, CDR1 SGHRS and CDR2 YFSETQ. CDR3 nucleotide sequence: TGCGCCAGCAGCTTGGCGGCCGGTGTCGGGGAGCAGTTCTTC. Translation gives CASSLAAGVGEQFF.